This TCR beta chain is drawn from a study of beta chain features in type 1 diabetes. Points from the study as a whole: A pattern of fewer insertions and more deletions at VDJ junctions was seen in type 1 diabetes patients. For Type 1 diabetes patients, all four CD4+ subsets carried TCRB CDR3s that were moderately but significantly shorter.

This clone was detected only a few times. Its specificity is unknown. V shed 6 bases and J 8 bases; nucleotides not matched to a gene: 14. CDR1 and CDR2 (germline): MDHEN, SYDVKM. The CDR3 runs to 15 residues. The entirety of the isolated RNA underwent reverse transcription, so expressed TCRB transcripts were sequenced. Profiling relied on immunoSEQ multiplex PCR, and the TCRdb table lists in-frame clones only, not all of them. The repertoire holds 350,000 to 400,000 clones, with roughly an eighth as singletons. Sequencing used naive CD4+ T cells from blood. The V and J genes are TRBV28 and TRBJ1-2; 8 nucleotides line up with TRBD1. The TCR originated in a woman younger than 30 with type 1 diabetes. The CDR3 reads CASSLLPDRGRGYTF. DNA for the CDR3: TGTGCCAGCAGCCTGTTGCCTGACAGGGGTCGGGGCTACACCTTC.